The 19 T cell receptor beta chains given below trace back to one sample, sequenced in a study of blood T cell repertoires in COVID-19. Repertoires were generated with immunoSEQ multiplex PCR, while TCRdb's copy carries only in-frame clones and drops some. The sample yields 120,000 or so clones, about 79% seen once. The specimen sequenced was peripheral blood. The receptors come from a woman aged 70 to 79 with acute or convalescent COVID-19.

The V gene is TRBV19, the J gene TRBJ1-1; 9 bases agree with TRBD1. Looked up from germline, CDR1 is LNHDA and CDR2 is SQIVND (reference sequence). V shed 7 bases and J 4 bases; nucleotides not matched to a gene: 7. This CDR3 has 14 amino acids. CDR3 DNA: TGTGCCAGTATTAGGGACAGGGCTGCCACTGAAGCTTTCTTT. Translating it yields CASIRDRAATEAFF.

This clone has just a few counts. This chain joins TRBV6-6 and TRBJ1-1; 7 bases map to TRBD1. V shed 0 bases, J shed 6 bases, and the junction held 4 bases outside the gene matches. The CDR3 totals 14 residues. Germline V gene lookup returns CDR1 MNHNY and CDR2 SVGAGI (reference sequence). The CDR3 reads CASSYSTGIAEAFF. The CDR3 DNA reads as TGTGCCAGCAGTTACTCGACAGGGATCGCTGAAGCTTTCTTT.

This clone was seen once. J is TRBJ1-2 and V is TRBV5-1; possible D gene TRBD1, 6 bases. There are 14 residues in the CDR3. Germline V CDR1 and CDR2: SGHRS, YFSETQ. V was clipped by 0 bases and J by 6 bases, with 12 bases between them. The CDR3 DNA sequence: TGCGCCAGCAGCTTGGTGGGGGGGCAGCATGGCTACACCTTC. Its protein is CASSLVGGQHGYTF.

The V gene is TRBV28, the J gene TRBJ2-7, with TRBD1 matching 10 bases. From germline, CDR1 is MDHEN and CDR2 SYDVKM. The CDR3 runs 15 residues. The V gene end was trimmed by 6 bases and the J gene end by 2 bases; junction bases not matched to a gene: 7. The CDR3 DNA sequence: TGTGCCAGCAGCTCTACCGGGACAGGGGCCTACGAGCAGTACGTC. Its translation is CASSSTGTGAYEQYV.

This clone was seen a handful of times. This rearrangement joins TRBV27 to TRBJ1-2; D might be TRBD1 (6 bases). Germline V gene sequence: CDR1 MNHEY, CDR2 SMNVEV (reference sequence). There are 17 residues in the CDR3. Trimming left V 0 bases short and J 5 bases short, with 19 bases between. The CDR3 loop is CASSLSYRVASGYGYTF. The CDR3 DNA sequence: TGTGCCAGCAGTTTATCGTACAGGGTTGCGTCTGGGTATGGCTACACCTTC.

There are a few counts of this clone. The chain uses TRBV6-4 and TRBJ2-1; D is uncertain. Germline CDR1 MRHNA, CDR2 SNTAGT. This CDR3 is built from 13 residues. V lost 2 bases, J lost 4 bases, and 6 bases lay in between. The CDR3 coding sequence is TGTGCCAGCAGTGACGGCAGTTACAATGAGCAGTTCTTC. It specifies CASSDGSYNEQFF.

The rearrangement uses TRBV7-7 and TRBJ2-1; 13 bases map to TRBD2. Germline values: CDR1 SSHAT, CDR2 FNYEAQ (reference sequence). This CDR3 spans 16 amino acids. Trimming at V came to 4 bases and at J to 7 bases, leaving 7 bases not matched to a gene. CDR3 sequence: CASSSLTSGGKNEQFF. Here the CDR3 DNA reads TGTGCCAGCAGCTCCCTGACTAGCGGGGGGAAGAATGAGCAGTTCTTC.

V usage is TRBV27 and J usage is TRBJ1-3; 8 nucleotides line up with TRBD1. The germline V gene encodes CDR1 MNHEY and CDR2 SMNVEV (reference sequence). The CDR3 runs 16 residues. J gave up 4 bases and V 2 bases, and 7 bases lay outside the gene matches. The CDR3 nucleotides read TGTGCCAGCAGTTTAGGACAGGGTTTGGGAGGAAACACCATATATTTT. Amino acid sequence: CASSLGQGLGGNTIYF.

The chain joins TRBV30 to TRBJ2-7; 7 positions agree with TRBD1. In germline, CDR1 is GTSNPN, CDR2 SVGIG (reference sequence). V lost 4 bases and J lost 0; bases outside the gene matches: 6. This CDR3 has 14 amino acids. DNA of the CDR3: TGTGCCTGGAACACAGGGGACATCTCCTACGAGCAGTACTTC. Amino acid sequence: CAWNTGDISYEQYF. Full variable domain (missing parts from reference TRBV30 and TRBJ2-7): SQTIHQWPATLVQPVGSPLSLECTVEGTSNPNLYWYRQAAGRGLQLLFYSVGIGQISSEVPQNLSASRPQDRQFILSSKKLLLSDSGFYLCAWNTGDISYEQYFGPGTRLTVT.

The chain links TRBV5-1 to TRBJ2-1; 8 nucleotides line up with TRBD2. Germline lookup yields CDR1 SGHRS and CDR2 YFSETQ. This CDR3 is 15 amino acids long. V shed 3 bases, J shed 5 bases, and the junction held 7 bases outside the gene matches. CDR3 sequence: CASSSGGGRDNEQFF. The CDR3 DNA follows: TGCGCCAGCAGCTCCGGGGGGGGCAGGGACAATGAGCAGTTCTTC.

This chain joins TRBV10-3 and TRBJ2-5, with TRBD2 identical over 7 bases. This CDR3 contains 15 residues. The V and J ends lost 3 bases and 3 bases, in that order; junction bases with no gene match: 7. CDR1 and CDR2 (germline): ENHRY, SYGVKD. The CDR3 bases are TGTGCCATCAGTGAAGGGTCTAGCGGTAAAGAGACCCAGTACTTC. Translated: CAISEGSSGKETQYF.

The rearrangement joins TRBV11-3 to TRBJ2-2, with D possibly being TRBD1 (5 bases). Per germline, CDR1 SGHNT and CDR2 YENEEA. V was cut by 5 bases and J by 1 base, with 11 bases left in between. The CDR3 covers 15 residues. CDR3 in DNA: TGTGCCAGCAGCCGAGCCACAGGGAACACCGGGGAGCTGTTTTTT. Translation gives CASSRATGNTGELFF.

This chain links TRBV5-1 with TRBJ2-3; tentative D call: TRBD2 (5 bases). V gave up 2 bases and J gave up 1 base, with 5 bases separating them. Germline V lookup: CDR1 SGHRS, CDR2 YFSETQ. The CDR3 covers 13 residues. CDR3 in amino acids: CASSFGGTDTQYF. CDR3 nucleotide sequence: TGCGCCAGCAGCTTCGGGGGCACAGATACGCAGTATTTT.

The V and J genes are TRBV7-2 and TRBJ2-1, with TRBD2 as a possible D gene (6 bases). The CDR3 is 14 residues long. Germline lookup yields CDR1 SGHTA and CDR2 FQGNSA. V was clipped by 6 bases and J by 7 bases, with 16 bases between them. The CDR3 DNA reads TGTGCCAGCAGTTTGTACCCTGGGGGGAATGAGCAGTTCTTC. It yields the protein CASSLYPGGNEQFF.

This chain uses TRBV6-1 with TRBJ1-1; no clear D. V was trimmed by 2 bases and J by 0 bases, leaving 10 bases between them. CDR3 length: 15 amino acids. Germline-derived CDR1 and CDR2 are MNHNS and SASEGT. The CDR3 protein is CASSELTGMNTEAFF. CDR3 sequence (DNA): TGTGCCAGCAGTGAATTGACGGGAATGAACACTGAAGCTTTCTTT.

In this sample, this clone turned up a few times. V gene TRBV7-2 combines with J gene TRBJ1-6; D is unresolved. There are 12 residues in the CDR3. The V end lost 0 bases, the J end lost 13 bases, and 7 bases lay between the germline ends. Per the germline V gene, CDR1 is SGHTA and CDR2 is FQGNSA. Here the CDR3 reads CASSLARGPLHF. The CDR3 coding sequence is TGTGCCAGCAGCTTAGCGCGGGGTCCCCTCCACTTT.

The chain recombines TRBV19 with TRBJ1-1, with 9 bases identical to TRBD1. This CDR3 contains 16 residues. J gave up 0 bases and V 5 bases, and 7 bases lay outside the gene matches. CDR1 is LNHDA, CDR2 SQIVND, per germline (reference sequence). CDR3 region: CASSPRQGGLNTEAFF. For the CDR3, the DNA is TGTGCCAGTAGTCCAAGACAGGGGGGCTTGAACACTGAAGCTTTCTTT. Using reference TRBV19 and TRBJ1-1 for the parts outside the CDR3, the full variable domain is DGGITQSPKYLFRKEGQNVTLSCEQNLNHDAMYWYRQDPGQGLRLIYYSQIVNDFQKGDIAEGYSVSREKKESFPLTVTSAQKNPTAFYLCASSPRQGGLNTEAFFGQGTRLTVV.

The V gene is TRBV5-6, the J gene TRBJ1-5, with 8 bases aligning to TRBD1. The CDR3 sequence is 16 residues long. Germline trimming cut 1 base from V and 7 bases from J; bases unmatched to any gene: 10. The germline V gene encodes CDR1 SGHDT and CDR2 YYEEEE. The CDR3 DNA follows: TGTGCCAGCAGCTTGCGTCGGACAGGGCCGGGCCAGCCCCAGCATTTT. Its translation: CASSLRRTGPGQPQHF.

The chain uses TRBV9 and TRBJ2-5, with D unclear. CDR3 size: 13 residues. Germline V gene lookup returns CDR1 SGDLS and CDR2 YYNGEE. Trimming stripped 0 bases from V and 5 bases from J, with 8 bases between. The CDR3 DNA is TGTGCCAGCAGCGTAGATTCCCCTGAGACCCAGTACTTC. It translates to CASSVDSPETQYF.